The rows below give T cell receptor beta chains drawn from one sample of a study of cytomegalovirus exposure and HLA in healthy donors. This table comes from immunoSEQ multiplex PCR, and its TCRdb copy is limited to in-frame clones, with some not included. This sample has around 130,000 clones; roughly 82% occur once, and the top ten carry roughly 5.2%. The specimen sequenced was PBMCs. These receptors were collected from a man aged 18 to 29 in good health and CMV-seropositive. CDR3s include the opening cysteine and the closing phenylalanine or tryptophan.

TRBJ2-5 TRBV2 CAKRRGHGQETQYF
TRBJ1-3 TRBV13 CASSLGVTDGNTIYF
TRBJ1-1 TRBV7-6 CASSLAGTVNTEAFF
TRBJ1-1 TRBV9 CASSVFPGFDTEAFF
TRBJ1-1 TRBV5-4 CASSLLESQGYTEAFF
TRBJ1-5 TRBV5-1 CASSLEHDQGSNQPQHF
TRBJ1-5 TRBV4-1 CASSQEGDRVQPQHF
TRBJ1-2 TRBV27 CASGPGRYGYTF
TRBJ1-1 TRBV19 CASRFLGEKAEAFF
TRBJ2-1 TRBV27 CASSLSGGTSYNEQFF
TRBJ1-1 TRBV4-1 CASSGQVPEAFF
TRBJ2-2 TRBV9 CASSVWGPSTGELFF
TRBJ2-6 TRBV7-6 CASIGGQDGVAGANGLTF
TRBJ2-2 TRBV10-1 CASRRTTGELFF
TRBJ1-1 TRBV5-6 CASTKNTEAFF
TRBJ1-2 TRBV5-4 CASSLDGNYGYTF
TRBJ1-1 TRBV6-6 CASSATGVYNTEAFF
TRBJ1-1 TRBV7-9 CASSSWTGRTEAFF
TRBJ2-7 TRBV4-1 CASSLALSGGTYEQYF
TRBJ2-1 TRBV6-1 CASSEAPTDEQFF
TRBJ1-1 TRBV7-2 CASSLAPGNTEAFF
TRBJ1-5 TRBV4-1 CASSQEKRAGAQPQHF
TRBJ2-2 TRBV11-2 CASSWQVKGGELFF
TRBJ2-3 TRBV4-1 CASSLTGVGTDTQYF
TRBJ2-3 TRBV2 CASSEAHTDTQYF
TRBJ1-2 TRBV19 CASSLRLEGGYGYTF
TRBJ2-3 TRBV25-1 CASTGLAGGPMSSDTQYF
TRBJ1-6 TRBV27 CASSFTGGCSPLHF
TRBJ1-2 TRBV20-1 CSASRQDLDTF
TRBJ1-2 TRBV27 CASSAGQNYGYTF
TRBJ1-2 TRBV7-9 CASSSSSWGLYGYTF
TRBJ2-5 TRBV5-1 CASSYTSVGETQYF
TRBJ2-7 TRBV5-1 CASSLGRDSYEQYF
TRBJ1-1 TRBV27 CASSLSGRVNTEAFF
TRBJ1-1 TRBV7-2 CASSLVSSPGDTEAFF
TRBJ1-1 TRBV18 CASSPTSDPGGAFF
TRBJ2-7 TRBV5-4 CASSLGTGSAEQYF
TRBJ2-7 TRBV5-4 CASSFGDSSYEQYF
TRBJ1-5 TRBV6-5 CASRGQSNQPQHF
TRBJ2-6 TRBV7-9 CSSSSTAGIWANGLTF
TRBJ1-5 TRBV10-3 CAISDHRHSNQPQHF
TRBJ2-1 TRBV5-4 CASSFMLAGGRYNEQFF
TRBJ1-1 TRBV7-9 CASRGTEAFF
TRBJ1-2 TRBV10-3 CAISENSRGEYGYTF
TRBJ2-7 TRBV5-1 CASSGAYRAGEQYF
TRBJ2-2 TRBV30 CAWSVAGVVSGELFF